This T cell receptor (beta chain) was identified during a study of cytomegalovirus exposure and HLA in healthy donors. This clone was detected once. V dropped 1 base and J dropped 1 base, with 13 bases sitting between them. The CDR3 sequence is 16 residues long. Germline-derived CDR1 and CDR2 are SGHDT and YYEEEE. The table came from immunoSEQ multiplex PCR; TCRdb's copy has only in-frame clones and leaves some out. The sample shows more than 150,000 clones, about 88% of them seen only once. The rearrangement joins TRBV5-6 to TRBJ2-3; TRBD2 might be the D (7 bases). This receptor was identified in a man younger than 35 in good health and CMV-seronegative. Sequenced material: PBMCs. The CDR3 nucleotides read TGTGCCAGCAGCTTGAGGGGGGGACAACGCACAGATACGCAGTATTTT. Its protein is CASSLRGGQRTDTQYF.